This TCR beta chain was sequenced in a study of PD-1 blockade in mismatch repair-deficient tumors. Overall study context: Patients had approximately 11 mismatch repair-deficient cancer types and were previously treated and progressing.

All patients were mismatch repair deficient, assessed by either PCR or immunohistochemistry. TCRs were sequenced from a few patients responding to pembrolizumab. Notes on this clone: Its specificity is unknown.

Study outcomes and limitations: Tumor-resident clones, often undetectable pretreatment in blood, expanded then contracted after pembrolizumab.

Clones were read by immunoSEQ multiplex PCR, and TCRdb kept only the in-frame ones, dropping some. The sample carries roughly 120,000 clones, around nine tenths recorded once. The sequence was collected from an adult with mismatch repair-deficient cancer. The specimen comprised peripheral blood, sampled 70 to 72 weeks after starting pembrolizumab.

The CDR3, as DNA: TGTGCCAGCAGCTTAGGTGGGGGCCAAGAGACCCAGTACTTC. It codes for CASSLGGGQETQYF. This chain uses TRBV7-9 with TRBJ2-5; tentatively, D is TRBD1 or TRBD2 (5 bases each). Germline values: CDR1 SEHNR, CDR2 FQNEAQ (reference sequence). V gave up 1 base and J gave up 1 base, with 7 bases separating them. There are 14 residues in the CDR3. Using reference TRBV7-9 and TRBJ2-5 for the parts outside the CDR3, the full variable domain is DTGVSQNPRHKITKRGQNVTFRCDPISEHNRLYWYRQTLGQGPEFLTYFQNEAQLEKSRLLSDRFSAERPKGSFSTLEIQRTEQGDSAMYLCASSLGGGQETQYFGPGTRLLVL.